This paragraph reports one T cell receptor beta chain. As yet, its antigen is unknown. Other nucleotide sequences from this sample produce the same CDR3. The sample comes from a study of beta chain features in type 1 diabetes. Study-wide results and caveats: Moderate but significant shortening of TCRB CDR3s was recorded in all four CD4+ subsets from Type 1 diabetes patients. Patients' naive, central memory and regulatory TCRB repertoires appeared more alike than those of healthy donors.

Expressed TCRB transcripts were sequenced because the isolated RNA had all been reverse transcribed beforehand. The protocol was immunoSEQ multiplex PCR, while the TCRdb copy is restricted to in-frame clones and leaves out a portion. The sample lists about 53,000 clones; around 56% were seen once. The V gene lost 3 bases and the J gene lost 1 base, with 9 bases spanning the gap. The germline gives CDR1 MRHNA, CDR2 SNTAGT. There are 14 residues in the CDR3. The chain employs TRBV6-4 and TRBJ1-1, with D maybe TRBD1 (5 bases). Sequencing input: Tregs from blood. This receptor was taken from a woman between 35 and 50 years old with type 1 diabetes. CDR3 DNA sequence: TGTGCCAGCAGTGAAGGCCAGGGGAACACTGAAGCTTTCTTT. Translation: CASSEGQGNTEAFF.